This TCR beta chain was retrieved from a study of post-analysis software for immune sequencing data. As for the study in general: Multiple sclerosis in the patients followed relapsing-remitting, secondary progressive and progressive-relapsing courses. Findings and limits, study-wide: Strong co-clustering by F measure was evident for samples that had been prepared in the same batch. Higher frequency in patients than in controls was seen for about five TRBV segments, with TRBV5-6, TRBV5-1 and TRBV20-1 among them. Multiple sclerosis patients showed significantly lower normalized Chao1 diversity than controls did.

Germline values: CDR1 SQVTM, CDR2 ANQGSEA. This CDR3 is 13 amino acids long. Each TCR beta cDNA library carried unique molecular identifiers. T cells numbering about 0.85 to 11 million yielded cDNA molecules that totaled around 500,000. TCRdb reprocessed the PCR reads with MiXCR, giving one entry per CDR3 protein. The repertoire holds roughly 400,000 distinct CDR3 sequences, with 39% as singletons. Remarks on this clonotype: The antigen remains unidentified.

The TCR sequence derives from a girl aged 2-10 years with multiple sclerosis. The rearrangement uses TRBV29-1 and TRBJ2-5; the match to TRBD1 covers 8 bases. The J call may be in error: the DNA end matches TRBJ2-7 better. The sequenced sample was blood. As DNA, the CDR3 is TGCAGCGCTAAGGGACAGGCCCCCTACGAGCAGTACTTC. Translating gives CSAKGQAPYEQYF.